What follows describes a single T cell receptor (beta chain). Its specificity is unknown. Primers: 60 Vbeta forward and 13 Jbeta reverse. The table came from immunoSEQ multiplex PCR; TCRdb's copy has only in-frame clones and leaves some out. The sample shows 100,000 to 150,000 clones, approximately 75% of them seen only once. This sample was taken from a study of cytomegalovirus exposure and HLA in healthy donors. General study findings and limits: In vitro confirmation showed a few CMV-associated chains to be CMV antigen specific. V- and J-gene trimming of TCR beta was linked (in a later analysis) to a missense DCLRE1C variant.

Trimming removed 5 bases from V and 7 bases from J, with 12 bases in between. Germline values: CDR1 SGHTA, CDR2 FQGTGA. The CDR3 consists of 14 residues. The sequencing sample was made of PBMCs. The gene calls are TRBV7-3 and TRBJ1-6; tentative D call: TRBD1 (5 bases). The clonotype was recovered from a woman aged 50 to 65 in good health and CMV-seronegative. The DNA of the CDR3 is TGTGCCAGCAGCGAAGTGGGGCCGAATTCACCCCTCCACTTT. Translating it yields CASSEVGPNSPLHF.